What follows are 20 T cell receptor beta chains derived from one specimen sequenced in a study of blood T cell repertoires in COVID-19. Sequencing was performed with immunoSEQ multiplex PCR; in TCRdb, only in-frame clones are kept and a portion is missing. Here the sample spans some 300,000 clones, about nine tenths being singletons. Sequencing was performed on PBMCs or T cells enriched from blood (not recorded which). Source of these receptors: a woman between 50 and 59 years old who had been exposed to COVID-19.

In its sample, this clone was seen a few times. V is TRBV29-1 and J is TRBJ1-2, with D perhaps TRBD1 (6 bases). Per germline, CDR1 SQVTM and CDR2 ANQGSEA. V lost 3 bases and J lost 4, with 9 bases in between. This CDR3 is 12 amino acids long. CDR3 coding DNA: TGCAGCGTTGACAGGGGTAGCTATGGCTACACCTTC. Its translation is CSVDRGSYGYTF.

This clone showed up just once. V usage is TRBV27 and J usage is TRBJ1-2, with 11 bases matching TRBD1. V gave up 4 bases and J gave up 7 bases; unmatched junction bases: 11. Germline CDR1 reads MNHEY; CDR2 reads SMNVEV (reference sequence). CDR3 length equals 16 residues. The CDR3 DNA reads as TGTGCCAGCAGTTCTCCCGGGACAGGGGGTTTCACTGGCTACACCTTC. It specifies CASSSPGTGGFTGYTF.

DNA for the CDR3: TGTGCCAGCAGTAGGCGACAGGGAAACTACAATGAGCAGTTCTTC. Protein sequence: CASSRRQGNYNEQFF. The gene calls are TRBV27 and TRBJ2-1, with 7 bases that match TRBD1. Per the germline V gene, CDR1 is MNHEY and CDR2 is SMNVEV (reference sequence). This CDR3 has 15 residues. V lost 5 bases, J lost 3 bases, and 7 bases stayed unmatched.

The chain recombines TRBV27 with TRBJ1-1; 7 bases fit TRBD1. Per the germline V gene, CDR1 is MNHEY and CDR2 is SMNVEV (reference sequence). V dropped 5 bases and J dropped 0; count of bases not matched to a gene: 6. The CDR3 runs to 15 residues. Written as DNA, the CDR3 is TGTGCCAGCAGTAGGGACAGATACATGAACACTGAAGCTTTCTTT. Its translation is CASSRDRYMNTEAFF.

The chain has TRBV19 and TRBJ1-1; 11 positions agree with TRBD1. The J segment lost 5 bases and the V segment lost 5 bases, leaving 7 bases of the junction unmatched. Germline V gene sequence: CDR1 LNHDA, CDR2 SQIVND (reference sequence). This CDR3 comprises 15 residues. The CDR3 loop is CASSAGQGARTEAFF. CDR3 nucleotide sequence: TGTGCCAGTAGTGCCGGACAGGGGGCGCGTACTGAAGCTTTCTTT.

The count of this clone is one. This chain connects TRBV19 to TRBJ2-7, with TRBD1 matching over 8 bases. Germline V CDR1 and CDR2: LNHDA, SQIVND (reference sequence). The CDR3 contains 15 residues. V shed 10 bases, J shed 2 bases, and the junction held 13 bases outside the gene matches. The CDR3 DNA sequence: TGTGCCACCGCCCCTAGTGGACAGGGAGCCTACGAGCAGTACTTC. Its translation: CATAPSGQGAYEQYF.

The chain combines TRBV6-4 with TRBJ1-6, with D unresolved. Trimming took off 6 bases at V and 9 bases at J, with 12 bases between the two ends. The CDR3 spans 13 residues. CDR1 is MRHNA and CDR2 is SNTAGT in the germline V gene. CDR3 loop: CASSEWAGSPLHF. The DNA for the CDR3 is TGTGCCAGCAGCGAATGGGCGGGTTCACCCCTCCACTTT.

The chain has TRBV13 and TRBJ2-7, with 7 positions matching TRBD1. The junction had 6 bases not matched to a gene; V was cut back by 9 bases and J by 1 base. Germline V CDR1 and CDR2: PRHDT, FYEKMQ (reference sequence). This CDR3 comprises 13 residues. As DNA, the CDR3 is TGTGCCAGTACGACAGGGCGTTCCTACGAGCAGTACTTC. Protein sequence: CASTTGRSYEQYF.

This clone appeared a single time. This rearrangement joins TRBV19 to TRBJ1-2, with TRBD1 matching over 11 bases. The CDR3 sequence is 13 residues long. Per the germline V gene, CDR1 is LNHDA and CDR2 is SQIVND (reference sequence). The V segment lost 6 bases and the J segment 7 bases; nucleotides outside the gene matches: 4. The CDR3: CASSPGQGGGYTF. The CDR3, as DNA: TGTGCCAGTAGCCCGGGACAGGGGGGTGGCTACACCTTC.

J is TRBJ2-4 and V is TRBV4-1; D not certain. Germline CDR1 MGHRA, CDR2 YSYEKL. This CDR3 is built from 16 residues. Deletions cut 4 bases from V and 5 bases from J, with 18 bases between. CDR3 DNA sequence: TGCGCCAGCAGCCCTACGAGGTTGGGTTACCAAAACATTCAGTACTTC. The encoded protein is CASSPTRLGYQNIQYF.

The V and J genes are TRBV7-8 and TRBJ2-5, with 9 bases matching TRBD2. Germline V gives CDR1 SGHVS, CDR2 FQNEAQ. V shed 2 bases and J 5 bases; nucleotides not matched to a gene: 6. This CDR3 has 15 residues. CDR3 amino acids: CASSLSRGGRETQYF. Written as DNA, the CDR3 is TGTGCCAGCAGCTTATCGCGGGGGGGCCGGGAGACCCAGTACTTC.

This chain links TRBV2 with TRBJ1-1; 9 nucleotides match TRBD1. Germline CDR1 is SNHLY and CDR2 is FYNNEI. The V gene end was trimmed by 6 bases and the J gene end by 4 bases; junction bases not matched to a gene: 6. The CDR3 runs 14 residues. CDR3 DNA: TGTGCCAGCAGCCCAGACAGGGGGAGCACTGAAGCTTTCTTT. Residues: CASSPDRGSTEAFF.

This rearrangement joins TRBV19 to TRBJ2-5, with 15 nucleotides matching TRBD2. Germline loops: CDR1 LNHDA, CDR2 SQIVND (reference sequence). Losses at the gene ends were 8 bases for V and 6 bases for J; bases not matched to a gene: 10. The CDR3 runs to 16 residues. The CDR3 region is CASRPLGTSGGKTQYF. DNA of the CDR3: TGTGCCAGTCGACCCCTCGGGACTAGCGGGGGGAAGACCCAGTACTTC.

This chain connects TRBV6-5 to TRBJ1-1, with D maybe TRBD1 (6 bases). The CDR3 length is 15 residues. Germline CDR1 and CDR2: MNHEY and SVGAGI. V was shortened by 0 bases and J by 9 bases, with 17 bases between the two germline ends. The CDR3 is CASSYSHKTQGQAFF. The CDR3 nucleotides are TGTGCCAGCAGTTACTCACACAAGACACAGGGTCAAGCTTTCTTT.

The gene calls are TRBV18 and TRBJ1-1, with D perhaps TRBD1 (6 bases). This CDR3 spans 14 amino acids. Per germline, CDR1 KGHSH and CDR2 LQKENI. V dropped 4 bases and J dropped 6 bases, with 15 bases sitting between them. For the CDR3, the DNA is TGTGCCAGCTCACAGGACAGCCGGGGGGCTGAAGCTTTCTTT. Translated: CASSQDSRGAEAFF.

This chain links TRBV29-1 with TRBJ2-5; a possible D gene is TRBD1 (6 bases). With 5 bases removed from V and 3 bases from J, the gap between germline ends came to 28 bases. This CDR3 has 18 residues. CDR1 is SQVTM and CDR2 is ANQGSEA in the germline V gene. CDR3 sequence reads: CSVSKERPRETGKETQYF. The CDR3 region has the DNA TGCAGCGTTAGTAAGGAAAGACCACGCGAAACAGGGAAAGAGACCCAGTACTTC.

The rearrangement uses TRBV9 and TRBJ2-2, with 12 bases aligning to TRBD2. V lost 3 bases to trimming and J lost 1 base; unmatched junction nucleotides: 4. The CDR3 has 17 residues. CDR1 is SGDLS, CDR2 YYNGEE, per germline. As DNA, the CDR3 is TGTGCCAGCAGCGCCTTACTAGCGGGGGGGAACACCGGGGAGCTGTTTTTT. This gives the protein CASSALLAGGNTGELFF.

J is TRBJ1-4 and V is TRBV3-1 (or the pseudogene TRBV3-2), with D possibly TRBD1 on 6 matching bases. The ends were cut back, 4 bases at V and 5 bases at J, with 14 bases in the middle. The CDR3 has 15 residues. Germline values: CDR1 LGHDT, CDR2 YNNKEL (reference sequence). The CDR3 reads CASSRALQGNEKLFF. The CDR3 DNA sequence: TGTGCCAGCAGCCGGGCCCTACAGGGAAATGAAAAACTGTTTTTT.

The chain links TRBV9 to TRBJ2-6, with a tentative D call TRBD2 (6 bases). The germline gives CDR1 SGDLS, CDR2 YYNGEE. The CDR3 is made up of 19 amino acids. Trimming removed 6 bases at V and 0 bases at J, with 22 bases between. CDR3 coding DNA: TGTGCCAGCATGGGAGGATGGACGGATCCTCTCTCTGGGGCCAACGTCCTGACTTTC. Its protein product is CASMGGWTDPLSGANVLTF.

The gene calls are TRBV7-9 and TRBJ1-1; 7 bases are shared with TRBD1. Per germline, CDR1 SEHNR and CDR2 FQNEAQ (reference sequence). The J segment lost 11 bases and the V segment lost 2 bases, leaving 11 bases of the junction unmatched. The CDR3 spans 14 residues. The CDR3 region is CASSLSDRPNGAFF. CDR3 DNA sequence: TGTGCCAGCAGCTTATCGGACAGGCCAAACGGGGCTTTCTTT.